This TCR beta chain came from a study of blood T cells in healthy people across ages. Study-wide points: Versus aged donors, long-lived donors had higher diversity and more naive CD4+ cells.

A J-beta primer mix and a sample-barcoded 5' primer were used in a second PCR of about 6 to 12 cycles. A template-switch adaptor containing 12 random nucleotides labeled each cDNA molecule. TCRdb analysed the 5' RACE reads with MiXCR anew, one entry per CDR3 protein. The repertoire holds 540,000 or so distinct CDR3 sequences, with more than 45% as singletons. Germline V gene data show CDR1 as SQVTM and CDR2 as ANQGSEA. There are 13 residues in the CDR3. V lost 4 bases and J 6 bases, leaving 13 bases between the germline ends. A word on this clonotype: Its antigen is not known.

This TCR was sampled from a man at least 80 years old in good health. The genes are TRBV29-1 and TRBJ1-5, with D possibly being TRBD1 (6 bases). Sequencing was carried out using blood. This chain's CDR3 is CSVGQDRSQPQHF. The DNA of the CDR3 is TGCAGCGTTGGTCAAGACAGGTCTCAGCCCCAGCATTTT.